This TCR beta chain was identified in a study of early T cells in non-severe SARS-CoV-2 infection. Overall study: Bulk RNA from unsorted whole blood was sequenced; chains were unpaired. Whole-study results and caveats: Reliance on VDJdb matching favored anti-spike CD8 responses; private and CD4 specificities were missed.

This clonotype has a count of ten or more. What it binds is not known. The germline gives CDR1 SGHRS, CDR2 YFSETQ. This CDR3 is 15 amino acids long. Trimming shortened V by 2 bases and J by 7 bases, and 13 bases separated the two germline ends. Tagging with unique molecular identifiers was applied to individual cDNA molecules. TCRdb independently ran MiXCR on the 5' RACE reads; one entry per CDR3 protein. Of about 64,000 distinct CDR3 sequences in the sample, around 13% were seen once. The sequence was collected from an adult who was a healthcare worker with PCR-confirmed SARS-CoV-2 infection or an uninfected control (not recorded which). Source material: whole blood. The chain is built from TRBV5-1 and TRBJ1-6; possible D gene TRBD1, 6 bases. The CDR3 protein is CASSLNPGHNSPLHF. In DNA form, the CDR3 reads TGCGCCAGCAGCTTAAATCCGGGACACAATTCACCCCTCCACTTT.